The 2 T cell receptor beta chains presented below share a single source sample, sequenced in a study of Graves' ophthalmopathy and Graves' hyperthyroidism. Amplified TCR beta CDR3 regions were obtained using RNA transcripts as template. An initial RT-PCR round employing HTBI primers preceded a second-round multiplex PCR. In TCRdb, the multiplex PCR reads were re-called with MiXCR into one record per CDR3 protein. The repertoire holds 340,000 or so distinct CDR3 sequences, about a sixth seen once, with approximately 13% in the top ten. Source material: peripheral blood. The receptor source for this set is an adult man with Graves' ophthalmopathy.

This clonotype was recorded many times. The rearrangement links TRBV20-1 to TRBJ2-7, with 11 positions matching TRBD2. Germline CDR1 is DFQATT and CDR2 is SNEGSKA (reference sequence). The J segment lost 3 bases and the V segment lost 5 bases, leaving 6 bases of the junction unmatched. The CDR3 extends over 14 amino acids. The CDR3 sequence: CSALSGGAIYEQYF. In nucleotides, the CDR3 is TGCAGTGCTCTTAGCGGGGGGGCCATCTACGAGCAGTACTTC.

The sample holds many counts of this clonotype. The chain uses TRBV5-1 and TRBJ1-1, with 7 bases that match TRBD1. V was clipped by 4 bases and J by 2 bases; unmatched bases: 5. The germline CDR1 and CDR2 sequences are SGHRS and YFSETQ. The CDR3 sequence is 14 residues long. The CDR3 region has the DNA TGCGCCAGCAGCGCGGGGACAGACAACACTGAAGCTTTCTTT. Amino acid sequence: CASSAGTDNTEAFF.